The source of this T cell receptor beta chain is a study of cytomegalovirus exposure and HLA in healthy donors. Broader study findings: TCR beta V- and J-gene trimming was later associated with a missense DCLRE1C variant.

The count of this clone is one. Antigen: not known. PCR primers comprised 60 Vbeta and 13 Jbeta primers. The assay was immunoSEQ multiplex PCR, and TCRdb's table has in-frame clones only and misses some. The data show around 200,000 clones, with about three quarters seen just once and 2.5% to 3.5% held by the top ten. The CDR3 covers 14 residues. Trimming cost V 6 bases and J 1 base; bases outside gene matches: 4. From germline, CDR1 is SQVTM and CDR2 ANQGSEA. V usage is TRBV29-1 and J usage is TRBJ2-3, with 10 positions matching TRBD1. Material for sequencing was PBMCs. The clonotype comes from a woman aged 55-70 years in good health and CMV-seropositive. CDR3 region: CSVAGTGGTDTQYF. Here the CDR3 DNA reads TGCAGCGTCGCCGGGACAGGGGGCACAGATACGCAGTATTTT.